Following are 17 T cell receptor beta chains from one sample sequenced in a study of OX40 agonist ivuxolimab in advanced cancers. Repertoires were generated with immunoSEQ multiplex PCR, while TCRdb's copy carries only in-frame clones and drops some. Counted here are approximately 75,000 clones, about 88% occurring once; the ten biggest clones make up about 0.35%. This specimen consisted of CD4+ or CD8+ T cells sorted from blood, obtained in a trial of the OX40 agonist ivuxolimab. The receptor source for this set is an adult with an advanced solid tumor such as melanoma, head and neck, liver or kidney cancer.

The CDR3 spells CASSPPGQGTHTEAFF. The CDR3 DNA reads as TGTGCCAGCTCACCACCGGGACAGGGGACCCACACTGAAGCTTTCTTT. The chain employs TRBV18 and TRBJ1-1; 10 bases fit TRBD1. The CDR3 has 16 amino acids. Germline V gene sequence: CDR1 KGHSH, CDR2 LQKENI. V shed 0 bases and J 3 bases; nucleotides not matched to a gene: 4.

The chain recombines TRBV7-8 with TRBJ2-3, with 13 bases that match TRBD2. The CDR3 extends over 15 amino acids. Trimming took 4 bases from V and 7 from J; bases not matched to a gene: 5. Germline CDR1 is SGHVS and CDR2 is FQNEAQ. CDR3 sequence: CASSSTSGGANTQYF. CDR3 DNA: TGTGCCAGCAGCTCAACTAGCGGGGGGGCAAATACGCAGTATTTT.

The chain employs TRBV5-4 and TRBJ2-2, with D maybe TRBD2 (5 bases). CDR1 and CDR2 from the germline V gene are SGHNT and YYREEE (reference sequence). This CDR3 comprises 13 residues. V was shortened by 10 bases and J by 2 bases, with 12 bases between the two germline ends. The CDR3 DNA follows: TGTGCCGCTGACCGGGATAACACCGGGGAGCTGTTTTTT. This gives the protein CAADRDNTGELFF.

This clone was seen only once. CDR3 region: CARTGGARQFF. CDR3 DNA: TGTGCCAGAACAGGGGGCGCGCGGCAGTTCTTC. The J gene is TRBJ2-1, the V gene TRBV2, with TRBD1 identical over 9 bases. V trimming: 9 bases; J trimming: 12 bases; junction bases outside the gene matches: 6. CDR3 size: 11 residues. Germline CDR1 and CDR2: SNHLY and FYNNEI.

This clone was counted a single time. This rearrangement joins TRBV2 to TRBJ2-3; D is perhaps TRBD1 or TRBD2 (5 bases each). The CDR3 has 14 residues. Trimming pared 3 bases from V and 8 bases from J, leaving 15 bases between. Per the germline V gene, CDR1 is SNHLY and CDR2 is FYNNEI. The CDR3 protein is CASSDPRDGTTQYF. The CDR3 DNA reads TGTGCCAGCAGTGATCCAAGGGACGGGACTACGCAGTATTTT.

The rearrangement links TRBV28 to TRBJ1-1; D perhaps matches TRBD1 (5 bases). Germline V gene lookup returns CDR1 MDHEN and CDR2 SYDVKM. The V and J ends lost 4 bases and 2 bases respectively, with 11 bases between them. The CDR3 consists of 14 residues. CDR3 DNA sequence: TGTGCCAGCAGTTCCCCCGGGACCAACACTGAAGCTTTCTTT. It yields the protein CASSSPGTNTEAFF.

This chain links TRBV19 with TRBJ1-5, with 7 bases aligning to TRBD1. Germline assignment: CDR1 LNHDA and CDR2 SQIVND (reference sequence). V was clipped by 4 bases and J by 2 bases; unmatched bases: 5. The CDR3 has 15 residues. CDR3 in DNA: TGTGCCAGTAGTACCACTGGGACAGGCAATCAGCCCCAGCATTTT. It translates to CASSTTGTGNQPQHF.

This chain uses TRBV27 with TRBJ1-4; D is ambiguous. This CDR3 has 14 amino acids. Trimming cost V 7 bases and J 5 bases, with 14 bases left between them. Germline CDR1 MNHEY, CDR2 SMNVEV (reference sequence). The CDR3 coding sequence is TGTGCCAGCACCAAAGCGGACGGCAATGAAAAACTGTTTTTT. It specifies CASTKADGNEKLFF.

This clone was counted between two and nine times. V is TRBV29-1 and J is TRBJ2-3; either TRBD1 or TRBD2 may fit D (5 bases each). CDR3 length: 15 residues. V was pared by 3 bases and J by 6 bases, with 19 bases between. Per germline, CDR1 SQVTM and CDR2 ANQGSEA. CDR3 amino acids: CSVDRTHSEGDTQYF. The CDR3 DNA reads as TGCAGCGTTGACCGGACTCATAGTGAGGGGGATACGCAGTATTTT.

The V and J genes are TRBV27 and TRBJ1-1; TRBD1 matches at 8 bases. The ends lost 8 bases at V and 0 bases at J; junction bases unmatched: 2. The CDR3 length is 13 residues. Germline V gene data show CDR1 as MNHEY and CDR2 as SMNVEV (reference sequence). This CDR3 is CASWDRMNTEAFF. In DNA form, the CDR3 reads TGTGCCAGCTGGGACAGGATGAACACTGAAGCTTTCTTT.

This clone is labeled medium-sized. For the CDR3, the DNA is TGTGCCAGCCGTCAAACAGGGTACTATGGCTACACCTTC. Protein product: CASRQTGYYGYTF. The chain uses TRBV28 and TRBJ1-2, with a tentative D call TRBD1 (6 bases). V shed 8 bases and J shed 3 bases, with 13 bases lying between them. CDR1 is MDHEN, CDR2 SYDVKM, per germline. This CDR3 is built from 13 residues.

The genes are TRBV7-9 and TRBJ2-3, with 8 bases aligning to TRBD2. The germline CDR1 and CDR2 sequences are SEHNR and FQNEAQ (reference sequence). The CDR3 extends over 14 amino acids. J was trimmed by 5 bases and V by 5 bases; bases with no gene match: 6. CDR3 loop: CASSRGGRGDTQYF. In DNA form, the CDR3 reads TGTGCCAGCAGCCGGGGGGGGCGCGGAGATACGCAGTATTTT.

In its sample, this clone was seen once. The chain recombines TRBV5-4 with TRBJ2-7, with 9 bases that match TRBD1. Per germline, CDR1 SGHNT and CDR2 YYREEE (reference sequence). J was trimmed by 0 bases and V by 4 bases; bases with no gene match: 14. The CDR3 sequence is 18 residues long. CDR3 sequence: CASSPKTMGQGISYEQYF. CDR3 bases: TGTGCCAGCAGCCCGAAAACAATGGGACAGGGAATCTCCTACGAGCAGTACTTC.

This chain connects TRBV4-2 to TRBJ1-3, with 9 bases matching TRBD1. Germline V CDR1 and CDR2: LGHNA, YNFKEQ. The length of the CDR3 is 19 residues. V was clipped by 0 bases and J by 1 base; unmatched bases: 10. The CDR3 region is CASSQEGWGTGHSGNTIYF. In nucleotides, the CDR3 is TGTGCCAGCAGCCAAGAAGGATGGGGGACAGGGCATTCTGGAAACACCATATATTTT.

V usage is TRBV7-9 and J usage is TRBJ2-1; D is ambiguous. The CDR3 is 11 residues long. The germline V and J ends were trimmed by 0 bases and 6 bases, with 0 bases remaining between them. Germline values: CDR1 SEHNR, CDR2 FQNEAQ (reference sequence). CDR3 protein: CASSLANEQFF. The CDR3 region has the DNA TGTGCCAGCAGCTTAGCCAATGAGCAGTTCTTC. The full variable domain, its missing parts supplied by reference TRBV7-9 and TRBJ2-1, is DTGVSQNPRHKITKRGQNVTFRCDPISEHNRLYWYRQTLGQGPEFLTYFQNEAQLEKSRLLSDRFSAERPKGSFSTLEIQRTEQGDSAMYLCASSLANEQFFGPGTRLTVL.

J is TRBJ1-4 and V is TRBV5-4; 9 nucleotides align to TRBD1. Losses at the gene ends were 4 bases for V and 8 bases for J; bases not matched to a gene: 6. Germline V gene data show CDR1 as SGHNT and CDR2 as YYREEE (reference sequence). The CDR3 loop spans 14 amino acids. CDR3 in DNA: TGTGCCAGCAGCATCCGGACAGGGGAGGAAAAACTGTTTTTT. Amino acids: CASSIRTGEEKLFF.

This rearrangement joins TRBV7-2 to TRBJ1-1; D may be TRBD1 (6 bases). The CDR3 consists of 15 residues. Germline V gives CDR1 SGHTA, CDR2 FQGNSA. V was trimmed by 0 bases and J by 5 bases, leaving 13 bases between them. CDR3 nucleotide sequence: TGTGCCAGCAGCTTAGCTTCAGGGGCACGGACTGAAGCTTTCTTT. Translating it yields CASSLASGARTEAFF.